This TCR beta chain was sequenced for a study of blood T cells in healthy people across ages. CDR3 length: 16 amino acids. Per germline, CDR1 SGHRS and CDR2 YFSETQ. A second 7 to 11 cycle PCR used barcoded and J-beta primers. Each CDR3 protein is one row after TCRdb ran MiXCR on the 5' RACE reads. Among around 620,000 distinct CDR3 sequences listed, 25% to 30% were seen once. Sequenced material: blood. The receptor was isolated from a woman between 65 and 79 years old in good health. The chain carries TRBV5-1 and TRBJ2-5, with TRBD1 identical over 7 bases. The DNA end is more similar to TRBJ2-7, so the J call may be wrong. The CDR3 sequence is CASSSLHRGGSYEQYF. CDR3 in DNA: TGCGCCAGCAGCTCCCTCCACAGGGGCGGCTCCTACGAGCAGTACTTC.